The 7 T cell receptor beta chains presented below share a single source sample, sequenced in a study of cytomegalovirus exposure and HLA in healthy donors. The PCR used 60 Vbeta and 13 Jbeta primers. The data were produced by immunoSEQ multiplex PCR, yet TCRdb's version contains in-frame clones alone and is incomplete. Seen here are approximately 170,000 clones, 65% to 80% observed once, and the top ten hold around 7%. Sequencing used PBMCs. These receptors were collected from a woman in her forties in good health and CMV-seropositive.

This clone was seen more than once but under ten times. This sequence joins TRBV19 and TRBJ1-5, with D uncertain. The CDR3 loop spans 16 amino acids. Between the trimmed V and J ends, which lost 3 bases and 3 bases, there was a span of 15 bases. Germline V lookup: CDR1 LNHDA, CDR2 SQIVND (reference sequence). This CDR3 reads CASSIAPGRFNQPQHF. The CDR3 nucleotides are TGTGCCAGTAGTATCGCCCCAGGAAGATTCAATCAGCCCCAGCATTTT.

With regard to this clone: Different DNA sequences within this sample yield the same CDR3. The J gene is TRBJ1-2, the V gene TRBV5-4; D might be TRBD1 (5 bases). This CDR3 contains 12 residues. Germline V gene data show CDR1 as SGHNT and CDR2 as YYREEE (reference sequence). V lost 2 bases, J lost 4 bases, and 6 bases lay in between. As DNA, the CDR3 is TGTGCCAGCAGCTTAGACAGCTATGGCTACACCTTC. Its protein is CASSLDSYGYTF.

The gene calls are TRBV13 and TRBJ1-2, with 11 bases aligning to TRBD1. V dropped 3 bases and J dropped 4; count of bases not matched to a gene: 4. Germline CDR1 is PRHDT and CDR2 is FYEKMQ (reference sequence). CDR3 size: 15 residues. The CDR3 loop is CASSLDRGLVYGYTF. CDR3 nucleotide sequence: TGTGCCAGCAGCTTGGACAGGGGGCTCGTCTATGGCTACACCTTC.

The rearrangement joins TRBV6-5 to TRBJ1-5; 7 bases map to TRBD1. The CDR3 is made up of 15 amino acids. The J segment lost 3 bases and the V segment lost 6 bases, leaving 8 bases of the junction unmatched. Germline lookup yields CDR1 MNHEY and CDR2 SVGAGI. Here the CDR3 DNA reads TGTGCCAGCAGCCCCGGGACAGCGTACAATCAGCCCCAGCATTTT. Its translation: CASSPGTAYNQPQHF.

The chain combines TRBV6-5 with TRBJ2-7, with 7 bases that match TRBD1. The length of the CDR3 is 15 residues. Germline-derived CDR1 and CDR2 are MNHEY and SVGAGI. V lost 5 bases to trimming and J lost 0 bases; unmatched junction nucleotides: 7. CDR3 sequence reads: CASSPGTVVSYEQYF. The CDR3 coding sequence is TGTGCCAGCAGTCCCGGGACAGTCGTCTCCTACGAGCAGTACTTC.

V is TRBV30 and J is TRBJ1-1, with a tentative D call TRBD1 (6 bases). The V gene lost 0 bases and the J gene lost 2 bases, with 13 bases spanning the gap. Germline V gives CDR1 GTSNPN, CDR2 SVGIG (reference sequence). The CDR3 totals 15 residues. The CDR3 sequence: CAWSVSGTRNTEAFF. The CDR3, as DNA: TGTGCCTGGAGTGTATCCGGGACACGTAACACTGAAGCTTTCTTT. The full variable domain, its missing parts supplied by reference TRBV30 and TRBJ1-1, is SQTIHQWPATLVQPVGSPLSLECTVEGTSNPNLYWYRQAAGRGLQLLFYSVGIGQISSEVPQNLSASRPQDRQFILSSKKLLLSDSGFYLCAWSVSGTRNTEAFFGQGTRLTVV.

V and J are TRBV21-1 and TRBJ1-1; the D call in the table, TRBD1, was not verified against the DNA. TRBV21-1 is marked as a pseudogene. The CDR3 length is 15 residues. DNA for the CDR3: TGTGCCAGCAGCAAACGACCAGGTCTGAACACTGAAGCTTTCTTT. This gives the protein CASSKRPGLNTEAFF.